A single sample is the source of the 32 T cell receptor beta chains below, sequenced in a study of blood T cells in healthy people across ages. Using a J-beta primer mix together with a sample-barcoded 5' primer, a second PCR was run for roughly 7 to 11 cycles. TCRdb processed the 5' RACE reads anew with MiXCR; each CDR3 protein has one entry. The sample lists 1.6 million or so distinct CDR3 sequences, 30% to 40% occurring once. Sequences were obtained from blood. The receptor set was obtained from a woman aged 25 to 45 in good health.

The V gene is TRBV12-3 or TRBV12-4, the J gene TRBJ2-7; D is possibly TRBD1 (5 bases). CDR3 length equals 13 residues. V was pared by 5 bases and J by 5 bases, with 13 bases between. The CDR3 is CASSPSWGHEQYF. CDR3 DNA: TGTGCCAGCAGTCCCAGTTGGGGCCACGAGCAGTACTTC.

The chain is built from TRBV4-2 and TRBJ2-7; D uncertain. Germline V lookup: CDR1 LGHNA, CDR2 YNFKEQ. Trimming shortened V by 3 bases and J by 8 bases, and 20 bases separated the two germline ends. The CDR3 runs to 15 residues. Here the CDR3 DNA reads TGTGCCAGCAGCCAGCCGGGCAGACCAGCCTTTAAGCAGTACTTC. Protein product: CASSQPGRPAFKQYF.

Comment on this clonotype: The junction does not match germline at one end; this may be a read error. As DNA, the CDR3 is TGTGCCAGCAGTTTAATACCGTCCAAGCGGGAGAGCCAAGACAATGAGCAGTTCTTC. Translation gives CASSLIPSKRESQDNEQFF. This chain links TRBV7-3 with TRBJ2-1, with 8 bases that match TRBD2. The CDR3 has 19 amino acids. Germline CDR1 reads SGHTA; CDR2 reads FQGTGA.

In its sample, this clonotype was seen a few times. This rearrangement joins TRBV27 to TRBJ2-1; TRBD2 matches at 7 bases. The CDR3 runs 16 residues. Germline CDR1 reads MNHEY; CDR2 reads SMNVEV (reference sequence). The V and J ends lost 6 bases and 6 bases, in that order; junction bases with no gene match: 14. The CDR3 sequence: CASRSWGGVGGNEQFF. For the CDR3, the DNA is TGTGCCAGCAGGTCCTGGGGGGGAGTTGGAGGCAATGAGCAGTTCTTC.

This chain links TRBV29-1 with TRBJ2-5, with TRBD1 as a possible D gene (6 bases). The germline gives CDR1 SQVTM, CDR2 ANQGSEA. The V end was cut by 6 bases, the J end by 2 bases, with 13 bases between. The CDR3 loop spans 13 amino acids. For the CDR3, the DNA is TGCAGCGTAATGGGGGCCAGTCAAGAGACCCAGTACTTC. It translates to CSVMGASQETQYF.

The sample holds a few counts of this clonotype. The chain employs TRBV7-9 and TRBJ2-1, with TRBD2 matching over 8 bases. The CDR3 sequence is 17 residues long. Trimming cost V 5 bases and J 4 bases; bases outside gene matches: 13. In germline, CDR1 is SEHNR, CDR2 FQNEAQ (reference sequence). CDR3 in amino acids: CASSPDSRGRPYNEQFF. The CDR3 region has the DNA TGTGCCAGCAGCCCTGATTCGCGCGGGAGGCCTTACAATGAGCAGTTCTTC.

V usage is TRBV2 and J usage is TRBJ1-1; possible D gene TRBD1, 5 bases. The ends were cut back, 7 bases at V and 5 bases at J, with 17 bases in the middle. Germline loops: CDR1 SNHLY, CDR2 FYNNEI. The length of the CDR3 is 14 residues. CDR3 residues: CASTPLGAQTEAFF. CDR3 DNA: TGTGCCAGCACCCCACTAGGGGCTCAAACTGAAGCTTTCTTT.

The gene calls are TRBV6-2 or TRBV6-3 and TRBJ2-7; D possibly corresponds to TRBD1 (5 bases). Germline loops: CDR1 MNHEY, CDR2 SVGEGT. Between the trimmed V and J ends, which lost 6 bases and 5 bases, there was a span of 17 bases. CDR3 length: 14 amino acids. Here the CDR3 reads CASRRLTVGDEQYF. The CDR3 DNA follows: TGTGCCAGCAGACGCCTGACAGTTGGGGACGAGCAGTACTTC.

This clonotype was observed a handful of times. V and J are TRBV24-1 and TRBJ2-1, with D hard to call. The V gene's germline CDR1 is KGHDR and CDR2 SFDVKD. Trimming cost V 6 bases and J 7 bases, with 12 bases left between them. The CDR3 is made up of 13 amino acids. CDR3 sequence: CATSWGTENEQFF. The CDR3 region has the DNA TGTGCCACCAGTTGGGGAACGGAAAATGAGCAGTTCTTC.

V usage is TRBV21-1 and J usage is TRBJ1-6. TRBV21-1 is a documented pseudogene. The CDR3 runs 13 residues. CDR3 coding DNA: TGTGCCAGCAGCAAAGCCGTACGGGCCTCAGGCCACTTT. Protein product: CASSKAVRASGHF.

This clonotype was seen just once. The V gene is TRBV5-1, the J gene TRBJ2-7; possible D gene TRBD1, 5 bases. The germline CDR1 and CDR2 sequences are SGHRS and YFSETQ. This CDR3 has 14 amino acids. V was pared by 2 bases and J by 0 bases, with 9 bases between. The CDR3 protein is CASSLQDASYEQYF. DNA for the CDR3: TGCGCCAGCAGCTTACAGGATGCCTCCTACGAGCAGTACTTC.

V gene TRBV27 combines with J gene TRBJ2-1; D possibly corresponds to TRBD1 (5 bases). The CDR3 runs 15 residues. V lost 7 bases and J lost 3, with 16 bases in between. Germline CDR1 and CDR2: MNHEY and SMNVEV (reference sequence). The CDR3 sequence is CASTVGGRGYNEQFF. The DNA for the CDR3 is TGTGCCAGCACCGTCGGTGGAAGGGGCTACAATGAGCAGTTCTTC.

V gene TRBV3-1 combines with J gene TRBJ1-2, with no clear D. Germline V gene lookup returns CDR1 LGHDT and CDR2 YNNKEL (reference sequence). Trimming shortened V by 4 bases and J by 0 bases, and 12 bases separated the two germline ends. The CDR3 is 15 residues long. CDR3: CASSRLRSANYGYTF. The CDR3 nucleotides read TGTGCCAGCAGCCGCCTAAGGTCGGCTAACTATGGCTACACCTTC.

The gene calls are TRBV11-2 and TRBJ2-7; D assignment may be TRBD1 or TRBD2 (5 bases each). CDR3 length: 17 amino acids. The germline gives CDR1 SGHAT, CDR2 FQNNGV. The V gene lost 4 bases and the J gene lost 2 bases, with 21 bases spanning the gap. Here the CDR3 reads CASSSRAGTLNPYEQYF. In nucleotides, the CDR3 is TGTGCCAGCAGCTCCCGCGCCGGGACCCTGAACCCCTACGAGCAGTACTTC.

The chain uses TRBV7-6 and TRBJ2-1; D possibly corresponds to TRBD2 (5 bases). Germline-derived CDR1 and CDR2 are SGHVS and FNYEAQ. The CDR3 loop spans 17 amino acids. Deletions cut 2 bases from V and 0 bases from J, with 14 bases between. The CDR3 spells CASSLRERRSSYNEQFF. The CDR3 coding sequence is TGTGCCAGCAGCTTACGGGAACGCCGTAGCTCCTACAATGAGCAGTTCTTC.

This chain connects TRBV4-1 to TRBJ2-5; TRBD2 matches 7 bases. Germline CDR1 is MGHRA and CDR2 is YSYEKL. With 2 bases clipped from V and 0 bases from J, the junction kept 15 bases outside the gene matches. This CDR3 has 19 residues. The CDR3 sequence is CASSQSPSASGGYQETQYF. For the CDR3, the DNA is TGCGCCAGCAGCCAAAGCCCCTCCGCTAGCGGCGGGTACCAAGAGACCCAGTACTTC.

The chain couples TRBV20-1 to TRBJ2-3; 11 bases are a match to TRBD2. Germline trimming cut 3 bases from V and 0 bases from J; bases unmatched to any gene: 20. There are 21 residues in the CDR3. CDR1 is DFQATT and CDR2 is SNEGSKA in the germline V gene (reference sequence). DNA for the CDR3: TGCAGTGCTAGGGGGGGGGCTAGCGGGAGGAGGGACGTTGTTAGCACAGATACGCAGTATTTT. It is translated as CSARGGASGRRDVVSTDTQYF.

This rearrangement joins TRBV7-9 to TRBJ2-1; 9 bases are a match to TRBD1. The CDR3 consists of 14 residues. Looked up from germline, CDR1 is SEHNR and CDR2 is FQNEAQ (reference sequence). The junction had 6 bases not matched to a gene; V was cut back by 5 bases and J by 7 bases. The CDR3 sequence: CASSGRDRVNEQFF. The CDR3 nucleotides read TGTGCCAGCAGCGGCCGGGACAGGGTGAATGAGCAGTTCTTC.

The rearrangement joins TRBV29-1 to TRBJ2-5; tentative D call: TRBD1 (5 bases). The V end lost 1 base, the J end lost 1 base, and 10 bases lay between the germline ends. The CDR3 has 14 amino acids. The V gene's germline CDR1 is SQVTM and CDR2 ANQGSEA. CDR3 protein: CSVEGTPGQETQYF. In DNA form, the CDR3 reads TGCAGCGTTGAAGGGACACCAGGCCAAGAGACCCAGTACTTC.

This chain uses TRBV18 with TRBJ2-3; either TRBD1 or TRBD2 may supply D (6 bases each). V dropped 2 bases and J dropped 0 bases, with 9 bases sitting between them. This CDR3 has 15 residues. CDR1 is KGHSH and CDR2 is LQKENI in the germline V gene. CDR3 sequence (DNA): TGTGCCAGCTCACCAGGGGGGCCGAGCACAGATACGCAGTATTTT. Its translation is CASSPGGPSTDTQYF.

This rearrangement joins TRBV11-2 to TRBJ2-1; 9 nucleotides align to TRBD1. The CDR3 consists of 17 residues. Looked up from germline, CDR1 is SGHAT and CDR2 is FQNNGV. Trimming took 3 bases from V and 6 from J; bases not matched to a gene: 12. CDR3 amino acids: CASSFDGTGSMVNEQFF. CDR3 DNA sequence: TGTGCCAGCAGCTTTGACGGGACAGGGAGTATGGTCAATGAGCAGTTCTTC.

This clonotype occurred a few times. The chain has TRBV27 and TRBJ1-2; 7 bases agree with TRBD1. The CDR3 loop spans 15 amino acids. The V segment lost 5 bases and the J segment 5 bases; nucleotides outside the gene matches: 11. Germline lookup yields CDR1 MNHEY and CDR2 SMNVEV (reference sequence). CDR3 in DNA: TGTGCCAGCAGTCCACCCCCAGGGGGAGGGTATGGCTACACCTTC. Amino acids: CASSPPPGGGYGYTF.

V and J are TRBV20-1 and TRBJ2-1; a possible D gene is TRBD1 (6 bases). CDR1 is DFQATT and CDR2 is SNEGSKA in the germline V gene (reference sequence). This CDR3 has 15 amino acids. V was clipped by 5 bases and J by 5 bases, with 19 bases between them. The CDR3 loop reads CSAPSNSRGDNEQFF. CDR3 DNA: TGCAGTGCTCCCTCGAACTCCAGGGGCGACAATGAGCAGTTCTTC.

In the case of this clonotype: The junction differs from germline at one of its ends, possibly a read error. The DNA for the CDR3 is TGTGCCAGCAGCTTGACTGGGGGGACTGGAGCTTTCTTT. This codes for CASSLTGGTGAFF. This chain links TRBV7-9 with TRBJ1-1; possibly TRBD1 for D (5 bases). There are 13 residues in the CDR3. Germline loops: CDR1 SEHNR, CDR2 FQNEAQ (reference sequence).

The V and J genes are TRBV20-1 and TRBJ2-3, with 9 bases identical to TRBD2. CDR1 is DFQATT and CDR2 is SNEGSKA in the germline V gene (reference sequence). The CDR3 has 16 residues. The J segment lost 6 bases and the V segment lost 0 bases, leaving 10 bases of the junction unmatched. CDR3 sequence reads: CSARDLLAGVADTQYF. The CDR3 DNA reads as TGCAGTGCTAGAGATTTATTAGCGGGAGTGGCGGATACGCAGTATTTT.

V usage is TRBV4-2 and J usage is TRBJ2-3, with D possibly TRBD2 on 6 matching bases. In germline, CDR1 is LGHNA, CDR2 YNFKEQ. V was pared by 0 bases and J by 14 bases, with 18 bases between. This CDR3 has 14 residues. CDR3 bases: TGTGCCAGCAGCCAAGAGAAGGGTGGGACTTCTAGGTATTTT. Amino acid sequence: CASSQEKGGTSRYF.

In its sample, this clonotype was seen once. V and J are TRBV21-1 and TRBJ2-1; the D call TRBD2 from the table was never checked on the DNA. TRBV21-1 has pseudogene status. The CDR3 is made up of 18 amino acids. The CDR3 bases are TGTGCCAGCAGAATAAACGGGTTAGCGGCAGGAATCTACAATGAGCAGTTCTTC. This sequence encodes CASRINGLAAGIYNEQFF.

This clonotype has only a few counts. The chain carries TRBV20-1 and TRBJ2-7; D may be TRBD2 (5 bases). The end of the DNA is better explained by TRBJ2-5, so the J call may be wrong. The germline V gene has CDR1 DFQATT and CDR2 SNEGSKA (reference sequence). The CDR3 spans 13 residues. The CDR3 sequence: CSARGTVRGTQYF. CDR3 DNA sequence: TGCAGTGCTAGAGGGACTGTCCGGGGGACCCAGTACTTC.

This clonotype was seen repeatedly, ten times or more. The CDR3 loop is CASSLSGADRYEQYF. The CDR3 nucleotides are TGTGCCAGCAGCCTCTCGGGAGCGGATCGTTACGAGCAGTACTTC. V gene TRBV13 combines with J gene TRBJ2-7; D may be TRBD2 (6 bases). Germline V gene lookup returns CDR1 PRHDT and CDR2 FYEKMQ (reference sequence). The CDR3 spans 15 residues. V was clipped by 5 bases and J by 4 bases, with 18 bases between them.

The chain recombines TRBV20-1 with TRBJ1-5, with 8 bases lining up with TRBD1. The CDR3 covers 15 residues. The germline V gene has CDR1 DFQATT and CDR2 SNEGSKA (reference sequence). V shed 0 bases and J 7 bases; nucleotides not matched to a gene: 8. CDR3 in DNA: TGCAGTGCTAGAGAGAGGACAGGGTTTAGACAGCCCCAGCATTTT. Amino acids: CSARERTGFRQPQHF.

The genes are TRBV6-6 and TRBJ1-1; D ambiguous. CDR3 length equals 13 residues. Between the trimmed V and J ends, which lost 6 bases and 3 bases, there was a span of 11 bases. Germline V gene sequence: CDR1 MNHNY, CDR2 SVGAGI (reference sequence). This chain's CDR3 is CASRETQYTEAFF. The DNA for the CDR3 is TGTGCCAGCAGGGAGACTCAATACACTGAAGCTTTCTTT.

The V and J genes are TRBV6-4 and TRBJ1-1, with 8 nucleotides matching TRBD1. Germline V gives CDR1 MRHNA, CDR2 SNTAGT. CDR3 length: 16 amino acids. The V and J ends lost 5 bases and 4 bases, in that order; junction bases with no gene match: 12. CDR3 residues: CASSPGQGSLGTEAFF. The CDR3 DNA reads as TGTGCCAGCAGTCCTGGACAGGGAAGTTTGGGCACTGAAGCTTTCTTT.